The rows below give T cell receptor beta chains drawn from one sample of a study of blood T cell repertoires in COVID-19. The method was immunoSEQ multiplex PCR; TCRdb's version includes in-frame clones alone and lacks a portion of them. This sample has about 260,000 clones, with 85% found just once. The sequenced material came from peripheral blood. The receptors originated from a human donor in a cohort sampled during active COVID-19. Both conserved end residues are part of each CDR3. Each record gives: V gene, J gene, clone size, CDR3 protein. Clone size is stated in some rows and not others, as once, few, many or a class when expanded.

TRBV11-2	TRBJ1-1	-	CASSLTQGPPYTEAFF
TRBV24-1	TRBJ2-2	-	CATSDQTTGGTGELFF
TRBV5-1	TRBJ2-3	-	CASSFSASSTDTQYF
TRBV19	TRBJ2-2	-	CASSIVRASRTGELFF
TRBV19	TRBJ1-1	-	CASSIGGTAMNTEAFF
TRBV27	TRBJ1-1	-	CASSFHGQVEAFF
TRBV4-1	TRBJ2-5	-	CASSQAGGLVETQYF
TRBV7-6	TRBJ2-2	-	CASSSTGQGVGELFF
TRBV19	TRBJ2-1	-	CASRARLQGNEQFF
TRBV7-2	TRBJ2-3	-	CASGQGHSTDTQYF
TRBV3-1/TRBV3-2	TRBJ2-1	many	CASSQPPRGWPFF
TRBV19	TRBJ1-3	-	CASSPLNRGRDGNTIYF
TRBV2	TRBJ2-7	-	CASRTEGRYEQYF
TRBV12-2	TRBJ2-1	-	CASRLVISGGLAGGSNIYNEQFF
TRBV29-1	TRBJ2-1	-	CSVISPSGSSYNEQFF
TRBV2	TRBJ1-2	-	CASKRDSSNYGYTF
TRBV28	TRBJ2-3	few	CASRTTNTDTQYF
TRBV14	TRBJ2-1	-	CASSTGGSAYNEQFF
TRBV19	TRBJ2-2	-	CASSTGTGELFF
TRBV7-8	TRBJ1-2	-	CASSPVGGMDGYTF
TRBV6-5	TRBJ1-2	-	CASSGQNYGYTF
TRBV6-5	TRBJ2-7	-	CASSYGTGFQGGEQYF
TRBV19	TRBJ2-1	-	CASSRTRDNEQFF
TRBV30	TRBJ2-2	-	CAWSEGRGPGTGELFF
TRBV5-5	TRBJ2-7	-	CASRASGYEQYF
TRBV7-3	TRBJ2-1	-	CASSLLAGEYNEQFF
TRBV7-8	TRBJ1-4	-	CASSLGSLSRGNEKLFF
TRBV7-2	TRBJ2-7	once	CASSFGLAERSYEQYF
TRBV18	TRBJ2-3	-	CASSRQGGTDTQYF
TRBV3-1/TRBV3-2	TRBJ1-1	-	CASSHLRGNTEAFF
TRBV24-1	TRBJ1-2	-	CATTAGPGYGYTF
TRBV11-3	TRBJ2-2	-	CASRGQAGVGELFF
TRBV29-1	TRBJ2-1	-	CSVLLVNFNEQFF
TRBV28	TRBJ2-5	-	CASIKAGVGQETQYF
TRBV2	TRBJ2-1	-	CASSEAQGGGIINEQFF
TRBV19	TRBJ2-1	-	CASNPSWTSGRGYNEQFF
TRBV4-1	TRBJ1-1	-	CASSRVQTQVEAEAFF
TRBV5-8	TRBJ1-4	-	CASSPRTATNEKLFF
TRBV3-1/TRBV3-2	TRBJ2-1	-	CASSQVGLAGTNEQFF
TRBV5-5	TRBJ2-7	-	CASSLLVAGGEQYF
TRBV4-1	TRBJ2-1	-	CASSQEGTSDNEQFF